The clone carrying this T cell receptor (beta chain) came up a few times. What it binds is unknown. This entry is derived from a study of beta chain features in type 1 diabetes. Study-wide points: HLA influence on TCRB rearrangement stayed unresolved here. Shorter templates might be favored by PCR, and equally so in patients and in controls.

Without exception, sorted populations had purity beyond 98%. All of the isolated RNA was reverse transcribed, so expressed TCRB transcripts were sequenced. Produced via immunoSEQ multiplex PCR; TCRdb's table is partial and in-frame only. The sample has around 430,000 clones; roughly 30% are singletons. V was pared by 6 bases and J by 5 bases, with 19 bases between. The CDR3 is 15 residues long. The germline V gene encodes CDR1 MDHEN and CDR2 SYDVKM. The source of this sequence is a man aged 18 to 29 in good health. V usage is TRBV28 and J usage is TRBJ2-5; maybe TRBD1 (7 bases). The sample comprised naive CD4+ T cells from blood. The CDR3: CASSHDRDFIETQYF. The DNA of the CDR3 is TGTGCCAGCAGCCACGACAGGGACTTTATTGAGACCCAGTACTTC. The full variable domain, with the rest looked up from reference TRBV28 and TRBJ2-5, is DVKVTQSSRYLVKRTGEKVFLECVQDMDHENMFWYRQDPGLGLRLIYFSYDVKMKEKGDIPEGYSVSREKKERFSLILESASTNQTSMYLCASSHDRDFIETQYFGPGTRLLVL.